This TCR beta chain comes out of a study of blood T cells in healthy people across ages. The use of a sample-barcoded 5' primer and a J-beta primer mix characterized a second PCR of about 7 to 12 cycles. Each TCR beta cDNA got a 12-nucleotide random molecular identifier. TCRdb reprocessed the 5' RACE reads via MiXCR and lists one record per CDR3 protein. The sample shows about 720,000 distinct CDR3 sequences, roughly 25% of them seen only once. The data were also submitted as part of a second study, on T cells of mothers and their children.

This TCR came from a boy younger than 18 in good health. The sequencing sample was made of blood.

The CDR3 protein is CASSLDPHSGNTIYF. The CDR3, as DNA: TGTGCCAGCAGTTTAGATCCACACTCTGGAAACACCATATATTTT. This sequence joins TRBV12-3 or TRBV12-4 and TRBJ1-3; D unclear. The CDR3 spans 15 residues. The ends were cut back, 1 base at V and 0 bases at J, with 7 bases in the middle.